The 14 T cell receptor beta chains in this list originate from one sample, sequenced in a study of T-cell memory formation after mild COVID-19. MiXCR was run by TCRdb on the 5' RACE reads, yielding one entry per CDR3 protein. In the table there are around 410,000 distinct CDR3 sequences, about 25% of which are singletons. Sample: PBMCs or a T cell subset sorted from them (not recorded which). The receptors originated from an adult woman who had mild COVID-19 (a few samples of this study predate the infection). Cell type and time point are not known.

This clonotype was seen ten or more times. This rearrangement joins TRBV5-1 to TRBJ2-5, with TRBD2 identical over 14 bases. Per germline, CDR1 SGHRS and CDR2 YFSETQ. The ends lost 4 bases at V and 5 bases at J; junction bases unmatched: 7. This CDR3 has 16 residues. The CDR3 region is CASSRGLAGEVETQYF. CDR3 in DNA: TGCGCCAGCAGCCGGGGACTAGCGGGAGAAGTGGAGACCCAGTACTTC.

CDR3 protein: CASSLGPAGYEAFF. The CDR3 DNA is TGTGCCAGCAGCTTAGGTCCAGCGGGGTATGAAGCTTTCTTT. This chain uses TRBV7-9 with TRBJ1-1; the D is unclear. The CDR3 has 14 amino acids. Trimming stripped 1 base from V and 7 bases from J, with 13 bases between. CDR1 is SEHNR and CDR2 is FQNEAQ in the germline V gene (reference sequence).

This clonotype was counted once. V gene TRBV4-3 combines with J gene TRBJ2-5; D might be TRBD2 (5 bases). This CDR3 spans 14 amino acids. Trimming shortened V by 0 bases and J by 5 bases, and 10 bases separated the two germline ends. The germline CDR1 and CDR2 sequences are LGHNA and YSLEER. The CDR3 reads CASSQDQRRETQYF. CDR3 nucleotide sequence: TGCGCCAGCAGCCAAGACCAGAGGAGGGAGACCCAGTACTTC.

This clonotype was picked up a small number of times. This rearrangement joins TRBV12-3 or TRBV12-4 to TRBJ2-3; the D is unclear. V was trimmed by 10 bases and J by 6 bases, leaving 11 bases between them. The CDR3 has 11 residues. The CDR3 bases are TGTGCCATCCAAGCCAGGGATACGCAGTATTTT. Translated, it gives CAIQARDTQYF.

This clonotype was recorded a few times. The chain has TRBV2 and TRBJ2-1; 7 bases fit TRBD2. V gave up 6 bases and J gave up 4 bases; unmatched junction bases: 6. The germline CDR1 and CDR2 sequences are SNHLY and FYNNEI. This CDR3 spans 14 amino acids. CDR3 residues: CASRLGGGYNEQFF. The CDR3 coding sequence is TGTGCCAGCAGGTTGGGGGGGGGATACAATGAGCAGTTCTTC.

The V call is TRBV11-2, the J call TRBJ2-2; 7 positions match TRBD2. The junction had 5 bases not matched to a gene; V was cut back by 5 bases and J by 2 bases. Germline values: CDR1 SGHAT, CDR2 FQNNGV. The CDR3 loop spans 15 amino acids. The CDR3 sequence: CASSTGTINTGELFF. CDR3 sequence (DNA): TGTGCCAGCAGCACCGGGACTATAAACACCGGGGAGCTGTTTTTT.

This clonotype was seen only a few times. The CDR3, as DNA: TGCAGTGCTGCCCCGGGACAGGGGGCAGATACGCAGTATTTT. Translation: CSAAPGQGADTQYF. The rearrangement joins TRBV20-1 to TRBJ2-3; TRBD1 matches at 11 bases. The CDR3 loop spans 14 amino acids. Looked up from germline, CDR1 is DFQATT and CDR2 is SNEGSKA (reference sequence). With V trimmed by 5 bases and J by 4 bases, 5 bases remained unmatched.

The CDR3 loop reads CASSGGLLSPLHF. The CDR3 DNA reads as TGTGCCAGCAGTGGCGGGCTCCTGTCACCCCTCCACTTT. V usage is TRBV6-6 and J usage is TRBJ1-6; D remains unclear. Trimming removed 5 bases from V and 10 bases from J, with 12 bases in between. Germline lookup yields CDR1 MNHNY and CDR2 SVGAGI (reference sequence). This CDR3 is 13 amino acids long.

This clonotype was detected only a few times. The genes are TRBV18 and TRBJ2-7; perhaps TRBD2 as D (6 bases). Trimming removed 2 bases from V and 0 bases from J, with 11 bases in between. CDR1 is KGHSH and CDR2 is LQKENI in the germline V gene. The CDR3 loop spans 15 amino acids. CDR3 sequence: CASSPGGEASYEQYF. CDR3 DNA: TGTGCCAGCTCACCAGGAGGGGAGGCCTCCTACGAGCAGTACTTC. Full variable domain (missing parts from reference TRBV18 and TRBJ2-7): NAGVMQNPRHLVRRRGQEARLRCSPMKGHSHVYWYRQLPEEGLKFMVYLQKENIIDESGMPKERFSAEFPKEGPSILRIQQVVRGDSAAYFCASSPGGEASYEQYFGPGTRLTVT.

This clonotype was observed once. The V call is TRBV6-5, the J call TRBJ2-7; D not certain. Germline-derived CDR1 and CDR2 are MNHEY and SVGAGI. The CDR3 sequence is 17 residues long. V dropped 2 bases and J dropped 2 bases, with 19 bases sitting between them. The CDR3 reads CASSYRLMAKPTYEQYF. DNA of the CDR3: TGTGCCAGCAGTTACCGGTTGATGGCTAAACCGACCTACGAGCAGTACTTC.

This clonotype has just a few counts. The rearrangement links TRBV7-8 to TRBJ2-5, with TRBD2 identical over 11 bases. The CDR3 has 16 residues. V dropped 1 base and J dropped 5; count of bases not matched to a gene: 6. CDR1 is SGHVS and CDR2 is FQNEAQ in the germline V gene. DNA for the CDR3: TGTGCCAGCAGCTTAGTAGGGACTAGCGGCACGGAGACCCAGTACTTC. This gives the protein CASSLVGTSGTETQYF.

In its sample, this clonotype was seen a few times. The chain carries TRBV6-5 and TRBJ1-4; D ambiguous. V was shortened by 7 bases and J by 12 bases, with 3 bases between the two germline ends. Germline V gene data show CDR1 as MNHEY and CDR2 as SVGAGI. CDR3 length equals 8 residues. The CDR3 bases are TGTGCCAGCACGGAACTGTTTTTT. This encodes CASTELFF.

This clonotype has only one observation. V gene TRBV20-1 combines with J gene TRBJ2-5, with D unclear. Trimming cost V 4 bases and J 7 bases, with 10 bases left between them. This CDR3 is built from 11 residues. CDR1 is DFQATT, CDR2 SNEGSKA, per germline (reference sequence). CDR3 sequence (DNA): TGCAGTGCTAAGGGTCTAGGGACCCAGTACTTC. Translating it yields CSAKGLGTQYF.

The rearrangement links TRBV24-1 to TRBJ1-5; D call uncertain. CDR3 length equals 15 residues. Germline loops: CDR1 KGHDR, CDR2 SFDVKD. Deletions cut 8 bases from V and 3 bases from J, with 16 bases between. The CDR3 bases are TGTGCCACCATACCGGTTGGTTCCTCCAATCAGCCCCAGCATTTT. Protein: CATIPVGSSNQPQHF.